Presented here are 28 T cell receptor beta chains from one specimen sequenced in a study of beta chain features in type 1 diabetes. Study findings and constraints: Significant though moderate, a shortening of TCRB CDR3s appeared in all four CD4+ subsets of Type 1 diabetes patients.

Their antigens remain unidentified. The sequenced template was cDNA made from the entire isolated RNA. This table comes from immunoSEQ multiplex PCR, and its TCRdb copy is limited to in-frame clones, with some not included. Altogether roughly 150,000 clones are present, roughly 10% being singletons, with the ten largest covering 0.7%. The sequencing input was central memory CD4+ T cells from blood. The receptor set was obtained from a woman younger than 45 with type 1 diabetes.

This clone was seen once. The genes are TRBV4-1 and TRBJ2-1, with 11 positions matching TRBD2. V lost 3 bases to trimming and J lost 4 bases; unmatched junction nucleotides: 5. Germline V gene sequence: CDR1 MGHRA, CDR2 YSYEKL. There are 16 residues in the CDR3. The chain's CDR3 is CASSQSGTSGYNEQFF. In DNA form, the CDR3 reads TGCGCCAGCAGCCAGTCCGGGACTAGCGGATACAATGAGCAGTTCTTC.

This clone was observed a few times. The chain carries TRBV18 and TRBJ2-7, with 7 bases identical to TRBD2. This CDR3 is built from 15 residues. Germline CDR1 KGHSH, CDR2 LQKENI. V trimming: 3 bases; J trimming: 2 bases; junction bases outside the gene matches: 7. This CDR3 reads CASSPKLTSAYEQYF. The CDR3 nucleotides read TGTGCCAGCTCACCGAAACTTACTAGCGCCTACGAGCAGTACTTC. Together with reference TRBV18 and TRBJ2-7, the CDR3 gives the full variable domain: NAGVMQNPRHLVRRRGQEARLRCSPMKGHSHVYWYRQLPEEGLKFMVYLQKENIIDESGMPKERFSAEFPKEGPSILRIQQVVRGDSAAYFCASSPKLTSAYEQYFGPGTRLTVT.

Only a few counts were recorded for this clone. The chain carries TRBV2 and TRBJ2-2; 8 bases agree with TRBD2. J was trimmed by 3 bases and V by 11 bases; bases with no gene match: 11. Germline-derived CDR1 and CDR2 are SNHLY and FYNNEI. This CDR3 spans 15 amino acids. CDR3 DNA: TGTGCCTCCCAACGGCGGGAGGCGGACACCGGGGAGCTGTTTTTT. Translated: CASQRREADTGELFF.

This CDR3 is CASVGGQNTEAFF. The CDR3 DNA follows: TGTGCCAGCGTTGGTGGACAGAACACTGAAGCTTTCTTT. This chain uses TRBV28 with TRBJ1-1, with D possibly being TRBD1 (5 bases). Germline V gives CDR1 MDHEN, CDR2 SYDVKM. This CDR3 is built from 13 residues. V was shortened by 8 bases and J by 1 base, with 11 bases between the two germline ends.

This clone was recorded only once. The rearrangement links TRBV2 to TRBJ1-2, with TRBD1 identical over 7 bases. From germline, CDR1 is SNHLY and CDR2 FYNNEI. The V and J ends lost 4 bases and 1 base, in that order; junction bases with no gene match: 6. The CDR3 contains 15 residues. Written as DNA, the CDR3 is TGTGCCAGCAGTGCGCAGGGGGACAGTAACTATGGCTACACCTTC. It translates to CASSAQGDSNYGYTF.

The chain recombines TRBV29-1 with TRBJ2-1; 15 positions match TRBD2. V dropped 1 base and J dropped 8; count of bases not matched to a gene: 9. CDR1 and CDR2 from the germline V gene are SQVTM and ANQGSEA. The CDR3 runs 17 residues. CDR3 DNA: TGCAGCGTTGAAGTAGCGGGACTAGCGGGAGGAAGGTATGAGCAGTTCTTC. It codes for CSVEVAGLAGGRYEQFF.

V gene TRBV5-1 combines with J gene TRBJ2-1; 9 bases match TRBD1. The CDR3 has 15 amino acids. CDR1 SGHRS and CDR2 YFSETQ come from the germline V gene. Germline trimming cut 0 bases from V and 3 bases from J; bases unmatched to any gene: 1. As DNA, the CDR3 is TGCGCCAGCAGCTTGGGGGACAGGGACTACAATGAGCAGTTCTTC. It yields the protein CASSLGDRDYNEQFF.

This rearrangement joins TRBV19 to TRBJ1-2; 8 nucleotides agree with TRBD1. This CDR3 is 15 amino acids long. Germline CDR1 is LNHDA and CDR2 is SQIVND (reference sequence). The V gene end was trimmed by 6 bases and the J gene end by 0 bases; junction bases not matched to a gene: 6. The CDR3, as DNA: TGTGCCAGTAGCCGGGGGACAGGATCTAACTATGGCTACACCTTC. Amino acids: CASSRGTGSNYGYTF.

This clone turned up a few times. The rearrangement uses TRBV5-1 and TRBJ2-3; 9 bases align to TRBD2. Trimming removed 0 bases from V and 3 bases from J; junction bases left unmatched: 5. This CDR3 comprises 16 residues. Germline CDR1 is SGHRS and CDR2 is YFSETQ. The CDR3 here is CASSLAPSGNTDTQYF. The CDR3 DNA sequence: TGCGCCAGCAGCTTGGCGCCTAGCGGGAATACAGATACGCAGTATTTT.

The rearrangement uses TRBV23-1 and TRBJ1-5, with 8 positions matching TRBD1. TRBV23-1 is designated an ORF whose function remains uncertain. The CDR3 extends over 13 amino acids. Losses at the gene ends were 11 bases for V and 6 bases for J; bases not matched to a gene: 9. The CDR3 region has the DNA TGCGCCTTTACAGGGGGTTCAAGTCAGCCCCAGCATTTT. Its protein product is CAFTGGSSQPQHF.

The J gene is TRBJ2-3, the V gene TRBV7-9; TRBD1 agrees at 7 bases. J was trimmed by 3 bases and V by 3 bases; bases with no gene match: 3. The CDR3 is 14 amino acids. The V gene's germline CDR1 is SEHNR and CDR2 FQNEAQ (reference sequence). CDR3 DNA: TGTGCCAGCAGCTTTGCGACAGGGACAGATACGCAGTATTTT. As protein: CASSFATGTDTQYF.

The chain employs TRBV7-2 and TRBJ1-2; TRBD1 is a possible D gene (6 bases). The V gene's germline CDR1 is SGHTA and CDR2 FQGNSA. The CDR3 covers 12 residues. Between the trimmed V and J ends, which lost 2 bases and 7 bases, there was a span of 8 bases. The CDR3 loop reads CASSLYRVGYTF. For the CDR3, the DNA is TGTGCCAGCAGCTTATACAGGGTTGGCTACACCTTC.

CDR3 sequence: CSARAGPDTQYF. The CDR3 DNA is TGCAGCGCCCGAGCGGGGCCAGATACGCAGTATTTT. The chain joins TRBV29-1 to TRBJ2-3; 7 bases align to TRBD2. J gave up 4 bases and V 7 bases, and 5 bases lay outside the gene matches. This CDR3 spans 12 amino acids. Germline CDR1 reads SQVTM; CDR2 reads ANQGSEA.

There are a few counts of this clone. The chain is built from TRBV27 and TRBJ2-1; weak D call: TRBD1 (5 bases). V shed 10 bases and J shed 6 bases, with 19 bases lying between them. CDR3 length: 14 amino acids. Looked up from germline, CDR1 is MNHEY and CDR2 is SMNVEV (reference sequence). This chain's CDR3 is CATSLRGDGNEQFF. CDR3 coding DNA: TGTGCCACCTCCCTTAGGGGCGATGGCAATGAGCAGTTCTTC.

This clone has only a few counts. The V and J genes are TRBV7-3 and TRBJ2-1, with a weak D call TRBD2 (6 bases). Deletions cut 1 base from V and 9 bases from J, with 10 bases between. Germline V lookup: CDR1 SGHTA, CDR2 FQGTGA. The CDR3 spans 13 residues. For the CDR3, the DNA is TGTGCCAGCAGCTTAAGTCAGGGAGGTGAGCAGTTCTTC. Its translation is CASSLSQGGEQFF.

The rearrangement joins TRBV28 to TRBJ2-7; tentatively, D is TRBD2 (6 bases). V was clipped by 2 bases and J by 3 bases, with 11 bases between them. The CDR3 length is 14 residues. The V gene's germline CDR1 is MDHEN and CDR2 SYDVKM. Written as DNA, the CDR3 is TGTGCCAGCAGTTTACGGGCGGGGTACTACGAGCAGTACTTC. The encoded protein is CASSLRAGYYEQYF.

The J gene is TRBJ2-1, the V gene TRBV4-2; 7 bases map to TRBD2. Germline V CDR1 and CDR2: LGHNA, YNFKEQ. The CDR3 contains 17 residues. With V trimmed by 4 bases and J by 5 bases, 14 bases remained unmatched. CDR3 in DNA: TGTGCCAGCAGCCCCTACCAAGAGGGAGGGCCCCACAATGAGCAGTTCTTC. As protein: CASSPYQEGGPHNEQFF.

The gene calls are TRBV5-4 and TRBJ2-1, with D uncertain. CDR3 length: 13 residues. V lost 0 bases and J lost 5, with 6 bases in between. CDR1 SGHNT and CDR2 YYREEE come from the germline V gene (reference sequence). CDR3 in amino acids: CASSLDRDNEQFF. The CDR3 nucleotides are TGTGCCAGCAGCTTGGATCGGGACAATGAGCAGTTCTTC.

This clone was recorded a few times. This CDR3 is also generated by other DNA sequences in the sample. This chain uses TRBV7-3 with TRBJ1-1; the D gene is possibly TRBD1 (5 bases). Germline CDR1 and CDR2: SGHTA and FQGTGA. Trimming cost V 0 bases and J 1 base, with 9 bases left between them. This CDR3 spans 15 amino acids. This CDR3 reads CASSLTAGGNTEAFF. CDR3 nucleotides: TGTGCCAGCAGCTTAACAGCCGGGGGGAACACTGAAGCTTTCTTT.

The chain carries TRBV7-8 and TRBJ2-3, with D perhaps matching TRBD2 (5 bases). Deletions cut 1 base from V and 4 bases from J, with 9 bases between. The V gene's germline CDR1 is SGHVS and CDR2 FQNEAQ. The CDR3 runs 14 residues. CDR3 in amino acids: CASSLGWGADTQYF. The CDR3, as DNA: TGTGCCAGCAGCTTAGGTTGGGGAGCAGATACGCAGTATTTT.

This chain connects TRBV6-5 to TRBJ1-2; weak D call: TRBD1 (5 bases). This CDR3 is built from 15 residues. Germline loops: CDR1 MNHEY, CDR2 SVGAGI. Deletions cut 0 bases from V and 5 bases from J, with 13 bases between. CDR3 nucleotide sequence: TGTGCCAGCAGTTACTCGATGCGACAGATTTATGGCTACACCTTC. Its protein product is CASSYSMRQIYGYTF.

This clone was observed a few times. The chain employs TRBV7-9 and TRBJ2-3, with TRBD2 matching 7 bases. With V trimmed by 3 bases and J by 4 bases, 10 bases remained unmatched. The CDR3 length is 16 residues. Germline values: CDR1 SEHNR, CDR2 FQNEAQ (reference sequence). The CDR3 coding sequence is TGTGCCAGCAGCTTCCGGGGACTAACCGAGGCAGATACGCAGTATTTT. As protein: CASSFRGLTEADTQYF.

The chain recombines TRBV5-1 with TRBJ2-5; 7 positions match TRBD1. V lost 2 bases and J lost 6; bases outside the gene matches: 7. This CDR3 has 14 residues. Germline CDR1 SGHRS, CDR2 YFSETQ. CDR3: CASSFHRGTKTQYF. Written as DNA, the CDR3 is TGCGCCAGCAGCTTTCACAGGGGTACAAAGACCCAGTACTTC.

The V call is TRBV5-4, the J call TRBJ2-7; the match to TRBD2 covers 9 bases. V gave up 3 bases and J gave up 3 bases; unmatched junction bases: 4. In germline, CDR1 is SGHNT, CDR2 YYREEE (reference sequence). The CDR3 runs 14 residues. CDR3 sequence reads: CASSSGTSRYEQYF. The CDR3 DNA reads TGTGCCAGCAGCTCCGGGACTAGCCGCTACGAGCAGTACTTC.

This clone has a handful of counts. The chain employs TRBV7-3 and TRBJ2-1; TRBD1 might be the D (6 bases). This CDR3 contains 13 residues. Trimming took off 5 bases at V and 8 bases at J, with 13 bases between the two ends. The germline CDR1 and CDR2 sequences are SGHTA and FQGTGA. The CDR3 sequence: CASSRGQSDEQFF. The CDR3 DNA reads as TGTGCCAGCAGCAGAGGACAGAGCGATGAGCAGTTCTTC.

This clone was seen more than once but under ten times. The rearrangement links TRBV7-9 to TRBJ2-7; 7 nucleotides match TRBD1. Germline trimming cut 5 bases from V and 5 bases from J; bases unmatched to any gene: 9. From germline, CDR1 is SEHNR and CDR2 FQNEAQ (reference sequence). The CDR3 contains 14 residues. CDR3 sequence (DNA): TGTGCCAGCAGCCAAGGGACAGCCCAGGACGAGCAGTACTTC. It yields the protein CASSQGTAQDEQYF.

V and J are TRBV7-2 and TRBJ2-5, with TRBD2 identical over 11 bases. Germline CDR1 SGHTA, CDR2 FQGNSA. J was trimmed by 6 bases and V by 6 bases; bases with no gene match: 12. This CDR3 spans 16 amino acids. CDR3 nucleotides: TGTGCCAGCAGAAAGAGGGGTGGGACTAGCGGACAGACCCAGTACTTC. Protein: CASRKRGGTSGQTQYF.

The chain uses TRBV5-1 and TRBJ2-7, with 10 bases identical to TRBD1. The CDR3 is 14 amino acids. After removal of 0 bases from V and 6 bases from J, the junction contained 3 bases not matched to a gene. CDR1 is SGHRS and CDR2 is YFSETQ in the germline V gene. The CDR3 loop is CASSLGQGAVEQYF. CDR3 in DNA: TGCGCCAGCAGCTTGGGACAGGGGGCTGTCGAGCAGTACTTC.